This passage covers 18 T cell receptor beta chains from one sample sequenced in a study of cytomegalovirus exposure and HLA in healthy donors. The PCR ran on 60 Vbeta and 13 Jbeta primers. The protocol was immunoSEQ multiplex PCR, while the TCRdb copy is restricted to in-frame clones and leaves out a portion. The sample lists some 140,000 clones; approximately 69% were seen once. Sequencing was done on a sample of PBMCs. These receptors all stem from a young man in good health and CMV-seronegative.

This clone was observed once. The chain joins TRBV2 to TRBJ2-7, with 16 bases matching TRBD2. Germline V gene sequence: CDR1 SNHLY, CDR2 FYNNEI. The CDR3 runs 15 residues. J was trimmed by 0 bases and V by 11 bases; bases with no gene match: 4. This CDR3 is CALGTSGGASYEQYF. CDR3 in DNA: TGTGCCCTTGGGACTAGCGGGGGGGCCTCCTACGAGCAGTACTTC.

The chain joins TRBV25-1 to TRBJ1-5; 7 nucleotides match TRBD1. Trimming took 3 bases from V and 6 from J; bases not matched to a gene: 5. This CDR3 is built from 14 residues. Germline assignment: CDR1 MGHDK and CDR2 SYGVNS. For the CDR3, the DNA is TGTGCCAGCAGTGAGGAAGGGGGCTTTCAGCCCCAGCATTTT. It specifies CASSEEGGFQPQHF.

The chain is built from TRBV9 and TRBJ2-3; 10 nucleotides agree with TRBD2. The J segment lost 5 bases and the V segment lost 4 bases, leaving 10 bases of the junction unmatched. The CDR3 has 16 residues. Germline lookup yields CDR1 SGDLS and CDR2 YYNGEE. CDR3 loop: CASSPQGAGGRDTQYF. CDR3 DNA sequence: TGTGCCAGCAGCCCCCAGGGAGCGGGGGGGCGAGATACGCAGTATTTT.

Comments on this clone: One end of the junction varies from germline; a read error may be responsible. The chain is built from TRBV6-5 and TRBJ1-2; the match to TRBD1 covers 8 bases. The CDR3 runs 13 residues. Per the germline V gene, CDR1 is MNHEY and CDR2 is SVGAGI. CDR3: CASSTGTGGGYPF. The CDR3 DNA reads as TGTGCCAGCAGTACAGGGACAGGAGGGGGCTACCCCTTC.

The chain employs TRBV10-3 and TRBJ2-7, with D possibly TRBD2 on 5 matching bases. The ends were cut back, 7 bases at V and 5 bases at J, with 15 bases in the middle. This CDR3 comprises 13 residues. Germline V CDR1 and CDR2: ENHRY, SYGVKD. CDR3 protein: CAITSSEGDEQYF. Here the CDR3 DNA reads TGTGCCATCACCTCCTCCGAGGGCGACGAGCAGTACTTC.

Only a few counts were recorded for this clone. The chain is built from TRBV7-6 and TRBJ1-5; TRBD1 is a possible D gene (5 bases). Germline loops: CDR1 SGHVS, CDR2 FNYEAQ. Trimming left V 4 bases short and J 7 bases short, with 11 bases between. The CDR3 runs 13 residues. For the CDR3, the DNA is TGTGCCAGCAGCTCGCTTTCAGGGCAGCCCCAGCATTTT. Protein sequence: CASSSLSGQPQHF. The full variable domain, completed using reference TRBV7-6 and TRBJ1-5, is GAGVSQSPRYKVTKRGQDVALRCDPISGHVSLYWYRQALGQGPEFLTYFNYEAQQDKSGLPNDRFSAERPEGSISTLTIQRTEQRDSAMYRCASSSLSGQPQHFGDGTRLSIL.

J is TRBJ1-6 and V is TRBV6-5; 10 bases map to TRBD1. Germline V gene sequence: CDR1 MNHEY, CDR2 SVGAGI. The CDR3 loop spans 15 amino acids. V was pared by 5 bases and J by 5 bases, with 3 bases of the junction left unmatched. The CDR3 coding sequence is TGTGCCAGCAGTAGGGACAGGGGAAATAATTCACCCCTCCACTTT. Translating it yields CASSRDRGNNSPLHF.

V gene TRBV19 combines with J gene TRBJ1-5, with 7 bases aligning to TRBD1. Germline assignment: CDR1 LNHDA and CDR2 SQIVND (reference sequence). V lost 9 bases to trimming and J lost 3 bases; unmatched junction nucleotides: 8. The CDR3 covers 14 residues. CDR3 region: CASRSDRANQPQHF. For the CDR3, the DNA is TGTGCCAGCCGCTCTGACAGGGCCAATCAGCCCCAGCATTTT.

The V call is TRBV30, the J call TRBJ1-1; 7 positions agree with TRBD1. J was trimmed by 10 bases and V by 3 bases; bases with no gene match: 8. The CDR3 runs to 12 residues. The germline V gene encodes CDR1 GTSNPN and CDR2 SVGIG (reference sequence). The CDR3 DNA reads TGTGCCTGGAGCGGACAGGCCCCAGGAGCTTTCTTT. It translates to CAWSGQAPGAFF.

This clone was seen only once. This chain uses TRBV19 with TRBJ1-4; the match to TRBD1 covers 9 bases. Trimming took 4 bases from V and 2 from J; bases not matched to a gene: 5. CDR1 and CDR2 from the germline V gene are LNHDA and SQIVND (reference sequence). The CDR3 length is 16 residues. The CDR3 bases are TGTGCCAGTAGTACCGGACAGGGGTATACTAATGAAAAACTGTTTTTT. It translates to CASSTGQGYTNEKLFF.

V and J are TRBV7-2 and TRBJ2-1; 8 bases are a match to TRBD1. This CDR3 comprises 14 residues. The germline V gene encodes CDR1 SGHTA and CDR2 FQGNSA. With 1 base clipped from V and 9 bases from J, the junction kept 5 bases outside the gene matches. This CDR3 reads CASSLDQGASEQFF. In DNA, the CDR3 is TGTGCCAGCAGCTTAGATCAGGGGGCTTCTGAGCAGTTCTTC. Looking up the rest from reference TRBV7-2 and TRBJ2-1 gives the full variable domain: GAGVSQSPSNKVTEKGKDVELRCDPISGHTALYWYRQSLGQGLEFLIYFQGNSAPDKSGLPSDRFSAERTGGSVSTLTIQRTQQEDSAVYLCASSLDQGASEQFFGPGTRLTVL.

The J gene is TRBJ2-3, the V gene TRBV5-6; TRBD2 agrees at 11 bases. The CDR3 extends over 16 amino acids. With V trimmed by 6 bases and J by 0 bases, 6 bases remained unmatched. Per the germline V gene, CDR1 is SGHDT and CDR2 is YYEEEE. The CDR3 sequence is CASNPRLAGSTDTQYF. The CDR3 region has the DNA TGTGCCAGCAACCCCCGACTAGCGGGGAGCACAGATACGCAGTATTTT.

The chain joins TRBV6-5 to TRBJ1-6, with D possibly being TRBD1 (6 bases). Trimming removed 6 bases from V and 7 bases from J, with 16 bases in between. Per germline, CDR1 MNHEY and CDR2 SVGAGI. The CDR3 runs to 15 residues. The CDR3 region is CASRGGQLFNSPLHF. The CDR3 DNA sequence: TGTGCCAGCAGGGGCGGACAGCTGTTCAATTCACCCCTCCACTTT.

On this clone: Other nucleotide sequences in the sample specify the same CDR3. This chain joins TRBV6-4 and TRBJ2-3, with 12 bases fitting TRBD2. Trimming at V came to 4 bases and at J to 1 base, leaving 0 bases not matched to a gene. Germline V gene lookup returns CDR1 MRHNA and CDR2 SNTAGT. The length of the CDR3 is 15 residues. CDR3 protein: CASSGTSGGTDTQYF. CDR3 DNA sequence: TGTGCCAGCAGTGGGACTAGCGGGGGCACAGATACGCAGTATTTT.

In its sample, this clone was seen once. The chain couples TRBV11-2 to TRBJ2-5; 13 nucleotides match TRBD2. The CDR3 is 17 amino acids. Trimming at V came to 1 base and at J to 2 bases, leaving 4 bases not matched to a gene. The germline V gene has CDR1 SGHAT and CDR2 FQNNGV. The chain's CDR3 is CASSLVMTSGGQETQYF. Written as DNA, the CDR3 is TGTGCCAGCAGCTTAGTCATGACTAGCGGGGGGCAAGAGACCCAGTACTTC.

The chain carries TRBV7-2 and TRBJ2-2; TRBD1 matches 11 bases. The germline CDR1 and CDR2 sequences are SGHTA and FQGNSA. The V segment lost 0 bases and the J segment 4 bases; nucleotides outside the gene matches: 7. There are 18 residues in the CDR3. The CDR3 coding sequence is TGTGCCAGCAGCTTAGCGGAGAGAGGGACAGGGGGCACCGGGGAGCTGTTTTTT. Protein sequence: CASSLAERGTGGTGELFF.

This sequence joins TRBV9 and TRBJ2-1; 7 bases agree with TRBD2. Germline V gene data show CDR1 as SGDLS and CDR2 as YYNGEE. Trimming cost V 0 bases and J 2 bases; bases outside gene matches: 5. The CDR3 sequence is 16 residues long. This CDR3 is CASSVDGGGAYNEQFF. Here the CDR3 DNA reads TGTGCCAGCAGCGTAGATGGCGGGGGAGCCTACAATGAGCAGTTCTTC. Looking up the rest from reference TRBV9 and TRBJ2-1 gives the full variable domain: DSGVTQTPKHLITATGQRVTLRCSPRSGDLSVYWYQQSLDQGLQFLIQYYNGEERAKGNILERFSAQQFPDLHSELNLSSLELGDSALYFCASSVDGGGAYNEQFFGPGTRLTVL.

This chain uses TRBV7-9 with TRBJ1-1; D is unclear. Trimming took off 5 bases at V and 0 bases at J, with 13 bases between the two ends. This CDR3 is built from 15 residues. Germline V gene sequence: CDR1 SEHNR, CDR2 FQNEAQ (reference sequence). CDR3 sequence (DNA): TGTGCCAGCAGCCAAGTCGGGCGGGTGAACACTGAAGCTTTCTTT. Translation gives CASSQVGRVNTEAFF.